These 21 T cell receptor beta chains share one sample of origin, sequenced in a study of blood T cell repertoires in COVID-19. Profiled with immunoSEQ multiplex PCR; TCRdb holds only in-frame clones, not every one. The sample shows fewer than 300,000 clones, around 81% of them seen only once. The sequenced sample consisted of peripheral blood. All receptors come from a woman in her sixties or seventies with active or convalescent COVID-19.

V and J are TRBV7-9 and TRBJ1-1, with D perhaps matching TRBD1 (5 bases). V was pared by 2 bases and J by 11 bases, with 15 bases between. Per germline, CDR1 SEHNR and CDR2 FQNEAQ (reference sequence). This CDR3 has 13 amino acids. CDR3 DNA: TGTGCCAGCAGCTTAAGGGACTCCCGAGGGGCTTTCTTT. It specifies CASSLRDSRGAFF.

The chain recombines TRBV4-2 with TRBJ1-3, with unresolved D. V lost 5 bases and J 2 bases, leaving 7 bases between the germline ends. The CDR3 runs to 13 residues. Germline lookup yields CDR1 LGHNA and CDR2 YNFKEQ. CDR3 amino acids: CASSTPTGNTIYF. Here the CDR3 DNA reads TGTGCCAGCAGCACCCCTACTGGAAACACCATATATTTT.

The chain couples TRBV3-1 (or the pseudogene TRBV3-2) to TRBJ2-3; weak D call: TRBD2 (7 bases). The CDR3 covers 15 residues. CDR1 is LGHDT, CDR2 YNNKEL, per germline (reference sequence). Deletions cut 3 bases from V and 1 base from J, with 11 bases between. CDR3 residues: CASSHGGRGTDTQYF. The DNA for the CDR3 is TGTGCCAGCAGCCACGGGGGGCGCGGCACAGATACGCAGTATTTT.

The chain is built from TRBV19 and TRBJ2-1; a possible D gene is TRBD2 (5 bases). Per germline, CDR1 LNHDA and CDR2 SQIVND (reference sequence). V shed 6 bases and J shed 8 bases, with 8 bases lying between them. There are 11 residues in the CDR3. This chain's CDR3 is CASRRAYEQFF. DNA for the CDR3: TGTGCCAGTAGGAGGGCCTATGAGCAGTTCTTC.

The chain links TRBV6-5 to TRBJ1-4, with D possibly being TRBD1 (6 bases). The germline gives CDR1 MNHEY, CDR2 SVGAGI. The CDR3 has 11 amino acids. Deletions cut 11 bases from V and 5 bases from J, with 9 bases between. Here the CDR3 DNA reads TGTGCCCTGAGGGGGAATGAAAAACTGTTTTTT. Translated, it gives CALRGNEKLFF.

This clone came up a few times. The CDR3 loop is CAWRTGTRAPLHF. In nucleotides, the CDR3 is TGTGCCTGGAGGACAGGGACGAGGGCACCCCTCCACTTT. The chain links TRBV30 to TRBJ1-6; 7 bases line up with TRBD1. The CDR3 totals 13 residues. Germline values: CDR1 GTSNPN, CDR2 SVGIG (reference sequence). V dropped 3 bases and J dropped 11; count of bases not matched to a gene: 7.

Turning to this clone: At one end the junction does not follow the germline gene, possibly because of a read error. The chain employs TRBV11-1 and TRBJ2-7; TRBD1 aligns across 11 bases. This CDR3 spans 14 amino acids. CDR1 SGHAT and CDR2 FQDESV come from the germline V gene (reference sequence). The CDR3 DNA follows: TGTGCCAGCAGCTGGGACAGGGGGTCCTCCGAGCAGTACTTC. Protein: CASSWDRGSSEQYF.

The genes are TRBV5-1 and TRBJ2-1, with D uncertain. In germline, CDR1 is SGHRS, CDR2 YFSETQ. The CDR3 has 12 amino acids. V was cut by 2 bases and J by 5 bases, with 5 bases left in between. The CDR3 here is CASSFNNNEQFF. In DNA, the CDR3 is TGCGCCAGCAGCTTTAACAACAATGAGCAGTTCTTC. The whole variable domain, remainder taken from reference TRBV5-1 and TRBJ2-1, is KAGVTQTPRYLIKTRGQQVTLSCSPISGHRSVSWYQQTPGQGLQFLFEYFSETQRNKGNFPGRFSGRQFSNSRSEMNVSTLELGDSALYLCASSFNNNEQFFGPGTRLTVL.

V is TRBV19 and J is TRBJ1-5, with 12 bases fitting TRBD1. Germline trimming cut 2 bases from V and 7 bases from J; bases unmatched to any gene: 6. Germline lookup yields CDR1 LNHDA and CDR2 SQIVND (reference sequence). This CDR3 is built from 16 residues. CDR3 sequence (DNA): TGTGCCAGTAGTATACGGGGGACAGGGGGCGGACAGCCCCAGCATTTT. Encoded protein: CASSIRGTGGGQPQHF.

The CDR3 here is CSVEGLRDEQYF. The CDR3, as DNA: TGCAGCGTTGAAGGGCTCAGGGACGAGCAGTACTTC. This rearrangement joins TRBV29-1 to TRBJ2-7; a possible D gene is TRBD1 (5 bases). This CDR3 is 12 amino acids long. The germline CDR1 and CDR2 sequences are SQVTM and ANQGSEA. The V end was cut by 1 base, the J end by 5 bases, with 9 bases between.

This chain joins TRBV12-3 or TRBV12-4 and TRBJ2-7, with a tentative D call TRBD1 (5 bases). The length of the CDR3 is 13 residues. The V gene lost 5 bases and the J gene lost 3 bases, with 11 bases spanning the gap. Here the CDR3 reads CASSPDRYYEQYF. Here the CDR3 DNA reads TGTGCCAGCAGTCCCGACAGATACTACGAGCAGTACTTC.

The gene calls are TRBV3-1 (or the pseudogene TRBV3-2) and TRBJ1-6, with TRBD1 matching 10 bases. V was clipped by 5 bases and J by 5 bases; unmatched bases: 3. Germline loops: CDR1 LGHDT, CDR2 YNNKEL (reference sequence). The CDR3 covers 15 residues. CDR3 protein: CASSYGTGDNSPLHF. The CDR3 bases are TGTGCCAGCAGCTATGGGACAGGGGATAATTCACCCCTCCACTTT.

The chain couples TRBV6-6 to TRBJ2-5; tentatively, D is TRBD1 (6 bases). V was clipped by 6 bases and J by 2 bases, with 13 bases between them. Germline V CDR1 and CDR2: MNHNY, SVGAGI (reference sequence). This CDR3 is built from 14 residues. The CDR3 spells CASSLGTLQETQYF. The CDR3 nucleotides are TGTGCCAGCAGCCTCGGGACACTTCAAGAGACCCAGTACTTC.

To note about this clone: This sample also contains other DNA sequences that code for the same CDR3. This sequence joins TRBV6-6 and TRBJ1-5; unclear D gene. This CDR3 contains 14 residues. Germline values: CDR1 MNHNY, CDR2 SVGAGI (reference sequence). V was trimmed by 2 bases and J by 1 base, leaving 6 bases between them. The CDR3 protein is CASSYMESNQPQHF. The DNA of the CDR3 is TGTGCCAGCAGTTACATGGAGAGCAATCAGCCCCAGCATTTT.

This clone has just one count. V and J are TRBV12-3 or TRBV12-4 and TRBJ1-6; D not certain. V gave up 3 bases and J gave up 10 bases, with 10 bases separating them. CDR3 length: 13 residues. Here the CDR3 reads CASSFFGRSPLHF. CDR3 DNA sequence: TGTGCCAGCAGTTTTTTTGGCCGATCACCCCTCCACTTT.

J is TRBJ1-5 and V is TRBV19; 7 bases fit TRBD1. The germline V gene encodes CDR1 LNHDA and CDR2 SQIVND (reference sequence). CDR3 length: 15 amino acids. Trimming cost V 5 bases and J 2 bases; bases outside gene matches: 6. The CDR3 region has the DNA TGTGCCAGTAGTGGCGGCCAGGGGGGCAATCAGCCCCAGCATTTT. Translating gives CASSGGQGGNQPQHF.

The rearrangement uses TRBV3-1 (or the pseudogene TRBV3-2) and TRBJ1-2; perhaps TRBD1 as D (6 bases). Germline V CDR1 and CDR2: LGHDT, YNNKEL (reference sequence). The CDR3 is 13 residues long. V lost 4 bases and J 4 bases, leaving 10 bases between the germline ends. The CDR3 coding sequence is TGTGCCAGCAGCCGGACAGAGGGCTATGGCTACACCTTC. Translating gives CASSRTEGYGYTF.

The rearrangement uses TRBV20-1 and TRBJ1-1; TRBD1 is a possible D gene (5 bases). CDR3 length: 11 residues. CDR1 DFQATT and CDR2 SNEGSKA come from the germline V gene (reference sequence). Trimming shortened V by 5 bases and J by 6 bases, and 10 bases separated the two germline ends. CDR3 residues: CSAVEGPEAFF. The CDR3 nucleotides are TGCAGTGCTGTGGAGGGACCTGAAGCTTTCTTT.

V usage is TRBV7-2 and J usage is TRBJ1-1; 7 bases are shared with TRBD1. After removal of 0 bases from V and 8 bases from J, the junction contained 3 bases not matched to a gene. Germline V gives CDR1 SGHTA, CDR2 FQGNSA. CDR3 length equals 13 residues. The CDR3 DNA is TGTGCCAGCAGCTTAGCGGAGGGGGCCGAAGCTTTCTTT. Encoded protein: CASSLAEGAEAFF. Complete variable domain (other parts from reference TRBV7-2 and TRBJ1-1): GAGVSQSPSNKVTEKGKDVELRCDPISGHTALYWYRQSLGQGLEFLIYFQGNSAPDKSGLPSDRFSAERTGGSVSTLTIQRTQQEDSAVYLCASSLAEGAEAFFGQGTRLTVV.

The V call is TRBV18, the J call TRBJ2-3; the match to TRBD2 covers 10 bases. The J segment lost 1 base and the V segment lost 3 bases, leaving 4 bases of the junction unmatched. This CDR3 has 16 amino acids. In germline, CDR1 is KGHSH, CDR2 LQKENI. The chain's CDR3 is CASSPLAGGRTDTQYF. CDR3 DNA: TGTGCCAGCTCACCCTTAGCGGGGGGCCGCACAGATACGCAGTATTTT.

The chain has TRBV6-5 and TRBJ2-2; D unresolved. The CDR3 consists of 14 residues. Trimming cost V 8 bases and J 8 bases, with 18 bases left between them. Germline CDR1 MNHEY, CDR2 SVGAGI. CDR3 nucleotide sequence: TGTGCCAGCGAACGTGGCCTTTCAGGAGGGGAGCTGTTTTTT. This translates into CASERGLSGGELFF.